The 8 T cell receptor beta chains presented below share a single source sample, sequenced in a study of beta chain features in type 1 diabetes. Study-wide points: Shortening of TCRB CDR3s, moderate but significant, appeared in all four CD4+ subsets of Type 1 diabetes patients.

No antigen has been assigned to these receptors. Reverse transcription of all isolated RNA meant that expressed TCRB transcripts were sequenced. The assay was immunoSEQ multiplex PCR, and TCRdb's table has in-frame clones only and misses some. The sample includes about 150,000 clones, about 13% of them seen just once. The sequencing sample was made of central memory CD4+ T cells from blood. The receptors shown here come from a young man with type 1 diabetes.

The rearrangement joins TRBV30 to TRBJ2-6; D is uncertain. V was trimmed by 4 bases and J by 1 base, leaving 2 bases between them. This CDR3 comprises 12 residues. The V gene's germline CDR1 is GTSNPN and CDR2 SVGIG (reference sequence). In DNA form, the CDR3 reads TGTGCCTGGAAATCTGGGGCCAACGTCCTGACTTTC. Its translation: CAWKSGANVLTF.

This clone occurred a few times. The genes are TRBV7-9 and TRBJ2-2; D is unclear. Germline lookup yields CDR1 SEHNR and CDR2 FQNEAQ (reference sequence). The CDR3 runs to 15 residues. Trimming stripped 0 bases from V and 4 bases from J, with 9 bases between. In DNA, the CDR3 is TGTGCCAGCAGCTTAGCGAGTATCTCCACCGGGGAGCTGTTTTTT. Translating it yields CASSLASISTGELFF.

The chain is built from TRBV10-3 and TRBJ2-7; TRBD1 might be the D (6 bases). The CDR3 loop spans 11 amino acids. V dropped 6 bases and J dropped 7 bases, with 10 bases sitting between them. Per the germline V gene, CDR1 is ENHRY and CDR2 is SYGVKD. CDR3 sequence reads: CAIRGAGEQYF. The DNA for the CDR3 is TGTGCCATCAGGGGGGCCGGTGAGCAGTACTTC.

This clone turned up a few times. V is TRBV30 and J is TRBJ1-2, with 11 bases identical to TRBD1. J was trimmed by 8 bases and V by 8 bases; bases with no gene match: 16. CDR3 size: 15 residues. Germline V gene lookup returns CDR1 GTSNPN and CDR2 SVGIG (reference sequence). As DNA, the CDR3 is TGTGCCCGTAGTTCCCTAGGACAGGGGGCAGGCGGCTACACCTTC. Translating gives CARSSLGQGAGGYTF.

This clone has only a few counts. This sequence joins TRBV20-1 and TRBJ1-1, with a possible D match to TRBD1 (5 bases). Trimming left V 5 bases short and J 9 bases short, with 13 bases between. The CDR3 runs 11 residues. The germline CDR1 and CDR2 sequences are DFQATT and SNEGSKA (reference sequence). Here the CDR3 reads CSAGTGGKAFF. The CDR3, as DNA: TGCAGTGCTGGTACAGGTGGTAAAGCTTTCTTT.

The table lists this clone with a few counts. This rearrangement joins TRBV19 to TRBJ1-2; D ambiguous. V lost 6 bases and J 2 bases, leaving 7 bases between the germline ends. The CDR3 spans 12 residues. Germline-derived CDR1 and CDR2 are LNHDA and SQIVND (reference sequence). CDR3 coding DNA: TGTGCCAGTAGCGGACGGAACTATGGCTACACCTTC. Amino acid sequence: CASSGRNYGYTF.

The rearrangement links TRBV9 to TRBJ1-2, with D perhaps TRBD1 (5 bases). Germline V gene lookup returns CDR1 SGDLS and CDR2 YYNGEE. The length of the CDR3 is 15 residues. Trimming stripped 4 bases from V and 9 bases from J, with 22 bases between. CDR3 in DNA: TGTGCCAGCAGCCTCGGCCCCGGGACTGGAGAGCGCTACACCTTC. Protein sequence: CASSLGPGTGERYTF.

This clone appeared a few times. This sequence joins TRBV28 and TRBJ1-1; TRBD1 is a possible D gene (5 bases). V was shortened by 10 bases and J by 1 base, with 22 bases between the two germline ends. The CDR3 runs 16 residues. CDR1 and CDR2 from the germline V gene are MDHEN and SYDVKM. In DNA form, the CDR3 reads TGTGCCACCTGGGACGGGACTCTGTCAGGGAACACTGAAGCTTTCTTT. It codes for CATWDGTLSGNTEAFF.